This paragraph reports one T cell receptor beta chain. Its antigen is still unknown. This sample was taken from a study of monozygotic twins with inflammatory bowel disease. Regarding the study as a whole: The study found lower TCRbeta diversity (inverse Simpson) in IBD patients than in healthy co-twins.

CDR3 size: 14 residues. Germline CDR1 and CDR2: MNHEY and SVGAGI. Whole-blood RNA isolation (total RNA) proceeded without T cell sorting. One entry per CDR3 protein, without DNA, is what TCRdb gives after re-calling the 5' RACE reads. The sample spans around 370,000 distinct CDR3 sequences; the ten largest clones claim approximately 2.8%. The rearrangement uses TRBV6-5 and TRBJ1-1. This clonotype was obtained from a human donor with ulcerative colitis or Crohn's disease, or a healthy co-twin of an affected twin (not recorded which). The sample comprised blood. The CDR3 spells CASSYSGVVTEAFF.